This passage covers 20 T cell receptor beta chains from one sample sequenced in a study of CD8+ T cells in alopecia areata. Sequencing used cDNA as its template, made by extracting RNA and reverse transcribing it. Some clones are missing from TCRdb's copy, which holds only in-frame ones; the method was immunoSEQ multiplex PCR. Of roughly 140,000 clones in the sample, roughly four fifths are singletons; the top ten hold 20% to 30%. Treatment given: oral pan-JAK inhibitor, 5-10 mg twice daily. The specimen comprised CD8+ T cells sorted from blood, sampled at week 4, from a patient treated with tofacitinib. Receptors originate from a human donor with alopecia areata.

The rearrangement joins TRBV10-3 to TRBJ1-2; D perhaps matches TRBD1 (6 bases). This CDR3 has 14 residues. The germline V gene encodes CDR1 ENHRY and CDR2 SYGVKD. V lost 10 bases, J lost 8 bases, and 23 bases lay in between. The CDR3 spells CATNPAGGSIGYTF. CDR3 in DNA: TGTGCCACCAACCCCGCGGGGGGCTCTATCGGCTACACCTTC.

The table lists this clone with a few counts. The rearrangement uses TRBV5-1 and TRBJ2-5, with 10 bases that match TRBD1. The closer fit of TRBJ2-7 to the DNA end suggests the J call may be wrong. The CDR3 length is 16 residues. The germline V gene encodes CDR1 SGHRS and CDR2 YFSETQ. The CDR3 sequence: CASSLAGTGEVYEQYF. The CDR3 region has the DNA TGCGCCAGCAGCTTGGCGGGGACAGGGGAGGTCTACGAGCAGTACTTC.

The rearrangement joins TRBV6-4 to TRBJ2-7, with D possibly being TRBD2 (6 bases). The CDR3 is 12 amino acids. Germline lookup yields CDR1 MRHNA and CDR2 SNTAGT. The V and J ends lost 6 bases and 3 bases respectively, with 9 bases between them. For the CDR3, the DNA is TGTGCCAGCAGCCGGGAGATCTACGAGCAGTACTTC. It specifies CASSREIYEQYF.

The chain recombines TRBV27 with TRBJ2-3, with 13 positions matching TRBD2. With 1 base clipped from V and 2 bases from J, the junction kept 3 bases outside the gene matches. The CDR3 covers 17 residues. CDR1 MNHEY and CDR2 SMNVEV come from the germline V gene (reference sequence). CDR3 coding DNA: TGTGCCAGCAGTTTATGGACTAGCGGGGGCTCCACAGATACGCAGTATTTT. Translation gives CASSLWTSGGSTDTQYF.

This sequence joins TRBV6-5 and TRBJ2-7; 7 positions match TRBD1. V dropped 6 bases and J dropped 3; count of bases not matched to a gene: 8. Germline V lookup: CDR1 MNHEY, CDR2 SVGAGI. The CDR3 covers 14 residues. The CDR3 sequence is CASSHGDSGYEQYF. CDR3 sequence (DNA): TGTGCCAGCAGCCACGGGGACAGCGGCTACGAGCAGTACTTC.

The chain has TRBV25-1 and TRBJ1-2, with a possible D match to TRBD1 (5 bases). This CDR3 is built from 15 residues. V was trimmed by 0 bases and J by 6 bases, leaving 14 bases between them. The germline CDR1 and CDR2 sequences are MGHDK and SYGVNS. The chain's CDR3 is CASSEYGQLGDGYTF. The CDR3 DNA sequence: TGTGCCAGCAGTGAATATGGACAACTTGGCGATGGCTACACCTTC.

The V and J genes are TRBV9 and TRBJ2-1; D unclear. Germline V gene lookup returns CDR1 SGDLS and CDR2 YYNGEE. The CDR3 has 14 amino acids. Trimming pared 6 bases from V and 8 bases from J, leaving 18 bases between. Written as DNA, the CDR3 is TGTGCCAGCAACCAACTCGACGGGTTCGATGAGCAGTTCTTC. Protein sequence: CASNQLDGFDEQFF. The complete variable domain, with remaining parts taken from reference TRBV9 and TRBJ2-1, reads DSGVTQTPKHLITATGQRVTLRCSPRSGDLSVYWYQQSLDQGLQFLIQYYNGEERAKGNILERFSAQQFPDLHSELNLSSLELGDSALYFCASNQLDGFDEQFFGPGTRLTVL.

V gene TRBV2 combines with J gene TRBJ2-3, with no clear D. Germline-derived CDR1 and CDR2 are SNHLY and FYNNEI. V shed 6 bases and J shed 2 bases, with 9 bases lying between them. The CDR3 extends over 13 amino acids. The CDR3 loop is CASRPGDTDTQYF. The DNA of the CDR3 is TGTGCCAGCAGACCGGGCGACACAGATACGCAGTATTTT.

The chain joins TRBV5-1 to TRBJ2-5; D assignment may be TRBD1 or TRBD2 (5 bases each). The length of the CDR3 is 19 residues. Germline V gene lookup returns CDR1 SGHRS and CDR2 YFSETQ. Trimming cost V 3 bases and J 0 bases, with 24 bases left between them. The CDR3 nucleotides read TGCGCCAGCAGCTCGGCGCCCGGGACGATCGGGCGGTACCAAGAGACCCAGTACTTC. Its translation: CASSSAPGTIGRYQETQYF.

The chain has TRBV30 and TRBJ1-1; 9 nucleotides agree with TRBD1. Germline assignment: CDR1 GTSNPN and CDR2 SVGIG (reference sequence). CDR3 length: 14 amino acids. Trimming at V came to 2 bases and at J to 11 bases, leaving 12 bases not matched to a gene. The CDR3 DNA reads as TGTGCCTGGAGTCGGGACAGGGCCGGGGAAAAGGCTTTCTTT. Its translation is CAWSRDRAGEKAFF.

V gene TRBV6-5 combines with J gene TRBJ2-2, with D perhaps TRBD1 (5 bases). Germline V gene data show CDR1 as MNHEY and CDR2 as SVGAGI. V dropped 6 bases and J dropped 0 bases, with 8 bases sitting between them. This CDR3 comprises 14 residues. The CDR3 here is CASRAQANTGELFF. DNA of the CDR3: TGTGCCAGCAGAGCACAGGCGAACACCGGGGAGCTGTTTTTT.

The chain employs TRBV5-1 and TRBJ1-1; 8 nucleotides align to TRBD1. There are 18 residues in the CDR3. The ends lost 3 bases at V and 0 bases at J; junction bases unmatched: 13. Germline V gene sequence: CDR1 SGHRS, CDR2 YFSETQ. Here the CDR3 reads CASSSEVQGALLNTEAFF. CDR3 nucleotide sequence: TGCGCCAGCAGCTCAGAGGTCCAGGGGGCACTTCTGAACACTGAAGCTTTCTTT.

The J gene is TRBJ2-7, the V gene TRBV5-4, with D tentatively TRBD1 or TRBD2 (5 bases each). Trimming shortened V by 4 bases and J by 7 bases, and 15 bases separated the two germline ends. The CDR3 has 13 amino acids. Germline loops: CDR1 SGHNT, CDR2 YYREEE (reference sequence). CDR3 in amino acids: CASSSTGTSEQYF. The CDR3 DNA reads TGTGCCAGCAGCAGTACCGGGACGTCTGAGCAGTACTTC. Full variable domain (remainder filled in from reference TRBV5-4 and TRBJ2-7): ETGVTQSPTHLIKTRGQQVTLRCSSQSGHNTVSWYQQALGQGPQFIFQYYREEENGRGNFPPRFSGLQFPNYSSELNVNALELDDSALYLCASSSTGTSEQYFGPGTRLTVT.

The CDR3 DNA reads TGTGCCAGCAGATATACCATCGACCCGGATTCACCCCTCCACTTT. It encodes CASRYTIDPDSPLHF. The J gene is TRBJ1-6, the V gene TRBV6-5; D not certain. This CDR3 spans 15 amino acids. Between the trimmed V and J ends, which lost 6 bases and 8 bases, there was a span of 17 bases. CDR1 and CDR2 from the germline V gene are MNHEY and SVGAGI.

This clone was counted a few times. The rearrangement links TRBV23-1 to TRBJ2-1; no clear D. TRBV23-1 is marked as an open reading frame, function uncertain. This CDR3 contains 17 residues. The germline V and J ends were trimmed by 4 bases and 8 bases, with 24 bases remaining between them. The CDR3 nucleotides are TGCGCCAGCAGTCCCCCCGTCGGGCCCACCGCCGTGGATGAGCAGTTCTTC. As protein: CASSPPVGPTAVDEQFF.

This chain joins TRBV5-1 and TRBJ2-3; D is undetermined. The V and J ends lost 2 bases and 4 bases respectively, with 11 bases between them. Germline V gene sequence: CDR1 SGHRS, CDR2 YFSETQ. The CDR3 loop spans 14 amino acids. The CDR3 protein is CASSLKLGPDTQYF. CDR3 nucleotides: TGCGCCAGCAGCTTAAAACTTGGGCCAGATACGCAGTATTTT.

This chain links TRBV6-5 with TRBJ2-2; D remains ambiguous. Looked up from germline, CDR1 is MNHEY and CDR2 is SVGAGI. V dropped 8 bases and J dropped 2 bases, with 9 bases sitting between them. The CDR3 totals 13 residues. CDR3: CASEGINTGELFF. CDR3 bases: TGTGCCAGCGAAGGAATCAACACCGGGGAGCTGTTTTTT.

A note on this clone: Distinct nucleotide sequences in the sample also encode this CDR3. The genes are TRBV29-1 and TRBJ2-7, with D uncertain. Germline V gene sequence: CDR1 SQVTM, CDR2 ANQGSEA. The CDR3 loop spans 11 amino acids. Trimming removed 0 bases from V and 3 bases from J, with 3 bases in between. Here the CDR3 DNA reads TGCAGCGTTGAAGACAGCTACGAGCAGTACTTC. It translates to CSVEDSYEQYF.

The DNA of the CDR3 is TGTGCCAGCAGTGAAGTAAACACAGATACGCAGTATTTT. Translation: CASSEVNTDTQYF. The gene calls are TRBV2 and TRBJ2-3, with D hard to call. Germline V CDR1 and CDR2: SNHLY, FYNNEI. This CDR3 is built from 13 residues. Trimming left V 1 base short and J 2 bases short, with 4 bases between.

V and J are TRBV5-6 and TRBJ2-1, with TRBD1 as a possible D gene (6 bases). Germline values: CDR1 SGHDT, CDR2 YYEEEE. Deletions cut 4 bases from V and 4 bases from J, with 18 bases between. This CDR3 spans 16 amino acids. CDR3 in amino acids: CASSLSVGQSYNEQFF. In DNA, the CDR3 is TGTGCCAGCAGCCTTTCCGTTGGACAGAGTTACAATGAGCAGTTCTTC.